A single sample gave rise to the 9 T cell receptor beta chains below, sequenced in a study of blood T cell repertoires in COVID-19. TCRdb's table, derived via immunoSEQ multiplex PCR, lists solely in-frame clones and lacks some. The sample has hundreds of thousands of clones, approximately 89% seen once; the top ten hold 9.5%. Sequencing was carried out using PBMCs or T cells enriched from blood (not recorded which). The origin of the receptors is a woman aged 40 to 49 who had recovered from COVID-19.

The sample holds one count of this clone. This sequence joins TRBV7-2 and TRBJ2-7; D is uncertain. Trimming removed 5 bases at V and 0 bases at J, with 14 bases between. The CDR3 covers 15 residues. From germline, CDR1 is SGHTA and CDR2 FQGNSA. This CDR3 reads CASSPSAAASYEQYF. CDR3 coding DNA: TGTGCCAGCAGCCCCTCTGCGGCCGCCTCCTACGAGCAGTACTTC.

This sequence joins TRBV6-6 and TRBJ2-2; D remains ambiguous. Germline CDR1 is MNHNY and CDR2 is SVGAGI (reference sequence). V was shortened by 5 bases and J by 6 bases, with 22 bases between the two germline ends. This CDR3 spans 17 amino acids. CDR3 amino acids: CASSRLTVQVLPGELFF. CDR3 in DNA: TGTGCCAGCAGTCGTTTGACCGTCCAGGTTCTTCCCGGGGAGCTGTTTTTT.

The chain links TRBV7-2 to TRBJ2-1, with 7 bases matching TRBD1. CDR1 SGHTA and CDR2 FQGNSA come from the germline V gene. CDR3 length: 13 amino acids. Losses at the gene ends were 4 bases for V and 10 bases for J; bases not matched to a gene: 7. The CDR3 DNA reads TGTGCCAGCAGCTCCGACAGGGCAGGCGAGCAGTTCTTC. Its protein is CASSSDRAGEQFF.

The chain has TRBV2 and TRBJ2-1, with 8 bases matching TRBD2. This CDR3 comprises 16 residues. Trimming cost V 6 bases and J 1 base; bases outside gene matches: 8. Germline assignment: CDR1 SNHLY and CDR2 FYNNEI. CDR3 sequence (DNA): TGTGCCAGCAGCGGTTTAGCGGGACCTTCCTACAATGAGCAGTTCTTC. As protein: CASSGLAGPSYNEQFF.

This chain links TRBV28 with TRBJ2-7; tentatively, D is TRBD1 (6 bases). The CDR3 runs to 15 residues. Germline V gives CDR1 MDHEN, CDR2 SYDVKM. V was shortened by 4 bases and J by 2 bases, with 15 bases between the two germline ends. The CDR3 region has the DNA TGTGCCAGCAGTTCCAGGGACATCGCGGCCTACGAGCAGTACTTC. Translated: CASSSRDIAAYEQYF.

The J gene is TRBJ2-7, the V gene TRBV5-6, with TRBD2 matching over 7 bases. The CDR3 is 16 residues long. CDR1 and CDR2 from the germline V gene are SGHDT and YYEEEE. The V segment lost 5 bases and the J segment 3 bases; nucleotides outside the gene matches: 14. The CDR3 reads CASRFGGSSGYYEQYF. The CDR3 nucleotides read TGTGCCAGCAGATTCGGCGGGTCTAGCGGTTACTACGAGCAGTACTTC.

The chain recombines TRBV12-5 with TRBJ2-7; D might be TRBD2 (6 bases). CDR3 length equals 15 residues. V lost 3 bases to trimming and J lost 0 bases, with 12 bases between them. Per the germline V gene, CDR1 is LGHNT and CDR2 is FRNRAP. CDR3 region: CASGLNPGLSYEQYF. The CDR3 DNA reads TGTGCTAGTGGTTTAAACCCGGGACTCTCCTACGAGCAGTACTTC.

This clone was counted a few times. The CDR3 sequence: CASRGGGTDTQYF. The CDR3 nucleotides read TGTGCCAGCAGAGGCGGAGGCACAGATACGCAGTATTTT. The rearrangement uses TRBV5-4 and TRBJ2-3, with D hard to call. Germline lookup yields CDR1 SGHNT and CDR2 YYREEE (reference sequence). Trimming removed 5 bases from V and 1 base from J, with 8 bases in between. This CDR3 region has 13 residues.

This clone was counted a single time. The chain recombines TRBV4-3 with TRBJ2-2, with TRBD2 as a possible D gene (6 bases). V was trimmed by 4 bases and J by 4 bases, leaving 16 bases between them. Germline lookup yields CDR1 LGHNA and CDR2 YSLEER. The CDR3 loop spans 16 amino acids. The CDR3 is CASSPQEGGRTGELFF. The CDR3 nucleotides are TGCGCCAGCAGCCCACAGGAGGGTGGTCGCACCGGGGAGCTGTTTTTT.